One and the same sample provided the 31 T cell receptor beta chains below, sequenced in a study of blood T cell repertoires in COVID-19. TCRdb's table, derived via immunoSEQ multiplex PCR, lists solely in-frame clones and lacks some. The table lists roughly 190,000 clones, 76% of them singletons, with around 8.1% in the top ten. Material: peripheral blood. Receptor source: a woman between 45 and 60 years old with active or convalescent COVID-19.

V usage is TRBV5-4 and J usage is TRBJ1-2, with 12 nucleotides matching TRBD1. The germline gives CDR1 SGHNT, CDR2 YYREEE (reference sequence). Trimming cost V 3 bases and J 7 bases; bases outside gene matches: 4. CDR3 size: 14 residues. In DNA form, the CDR3 reads TGTGCCAGCAGCTGGGGACAGGGGGCTAGTGGCTACACCTTC. Its protein is CASSWGQGASGYTF.

V is TRBV5-1 and J is TRBJ1-4; 9 nucleotides agree with TRBD1. Unmatched junction bases numbered 8, after V lost 0 bases and J lost 5 bases. Germline loops: CDR1 SGHRS, CDR2 YFSETQ. CDR3 length equals 17 residues. CDR3 region: CASSLGVIGTGNEKLFF. The CDR3 nucleotides read TGCGCCAGCAGCTTGGGGGTAATCGGGACAGGGAATGAAAAACTGTTTTTT.

The chain is built from TRBV5-6 and TRBJ2-7; TRBD1 agrees at 9 bases. Losses at the gene ends were 4 bases for V and 3 bases for J; bases not matched to a gene: 8. This CDR3 spans 15 amino acids. Germline V CDR1 and CDR2: SGHDT, YYEEEE. In DNA, the CDR3 is TGTGCCAGCAGCCTCACCACAGGGGGCTTCTACGAGCAGTACTTC. Its protein product is CASSLTTGGFYEQYF.

This clone was recorded once. The rearrangement uses TRBV3-1 (or the pseudogene TRBV3-2) and TRBJ2-3; D might be TRBD2 (5 bases). The germline V gene encodes CDR1 LGHDT and CDR2 YNNKEL (reference sequence). CDR3 size: 16 residues. Trimming removed 4 bases from V and 0 bases from J, with 14 bases in between. CDR3 nucleotides: TGTGCCAGCAGCCCGCCCCGGGGTTTAAGCACAGATACGCAGTATTTT. Amino acid sequence: CASSPPRGLSTDTQYF.

The V call is TRBV7-6, the J call TRBJ2-7; the match to TRBD2 covers 12 bases. V lost 4 bases to trimming and J lost 6 bases; unmatched junction nucleotides: 19. The CDR3 length is 19 residues. Germline V gene sequence: CDR1 SGHVS, CDR2 FNYEAQ. This CDR3 reads CASSYFDRVASGGAGEQYF. DNA of the CDR3: TGTGCCAGCAGCTACTTCGACAGGGTTGCTAGCGGGGGGGCTGGCGAGCAGTACTTC.

The chain combines TRBV9 with TRBJ2-5; 7 bases map to TRBD2. This CDR3 region has 18 residues. The V segment lost 4 bases and the J segment 5 bases; nucleotides outside the gene matches: 20. The germline gives CDR1 SGDLS, CDR2 YYNGEE. CDR3 DNA sequence: TGTGCCAGCAGCCCCCAAGGTCGACTAGCACGAGAGGGGGAGACCCAGTACTTC. Its protein product is CASSPQGRLAREGETQYF.

The chain uses TRBV7-2 and TRBJ2-5; a weak D match, TRBD2 (7 bases). This CDR3 is 14 amino acids long. Germline V CDR1 and CDR2: SGHTA, FQGNSA. Trimming pared 1 base from V and 6 bases from J, leaving 12 bases between. The CDR3 sequence: CASSLGYGGQTQYF. For the CDR3, the DNA is TGTGCCAGCAGCTTAGGGTACGGGGGGCAGACCCAGTACTTC.

V and J are TRBV7-6 and TRBJ1-1; D ambiguous. The CDR3 loop spans 13 amino acids. Germline V gene sequence: CDR1 SGHVS, CDR2 FNYEAQ. V dropped 5 bases and J dropped 0 bases, with 7 bases sitting between them. The CDR3 DNA sequence: TGTGCCAGCAGCGTAGTTATGAACACTGAAGCTTTCTTT. Protein product: CASSVVMNTEAFF.

The chain joins TRBV3-1 (or the pseudogene TRBV3-2) to TRBJ2-5; 15 bases fit TRBD2. V trimming: 4 bases; J trimming: 8 bases; junction bases outside the gene matches: 8. Looked up from germline, CDR1 is LGHDT and CDR2 is YNNKEL (reference sequence). This CDR3 comprises 16 residues. DNA for the CDR3: TGTGCCAGCAGCCGTACCGGACTAGCGGGGGGGTCTACCCAGTACTTC. It yields the protein CASSRTGLAGGSTQYF.

This rearrangement joins TRBV6-5 to TRBJ1-1; TRBD1 might be the D (6 bases). The CDR3 extends over 16 amino acids. Germline V gene data show CDR1 as MNHEY and CDR2 as SVGAGI. Deletions cut 2 bases from V and 0 bases from J, with 13 bases between. CDR3 sequence: CASSYNDRSMNTEAFF. CDR3 nucleotides: TGTGCCAGCAGTTACAACGACAGGTCTATGAACACTGAAGCTTTCTTT.

The rearrangement uses TRBV25-1 and TRBJ1-2; 8 bases match TRBD1. The CDR3 contains 17 residues. CDR1 is MGHDK and CDR2 is SYGVNS in the germline V gene. With V trimmed by 2 bases and J by 8 bases, 16 bases remained unmatched. The CDR3 loop reads CASSEPLGRGHPGGYTF. In nucleotides, the CDR3 is TGTGCCAGCAGTGAACCCCTCGGCAGGGGGCATCCTGGGGGCTACACCTTC.

This clone has only a few counts. The J gene is TRBJ1-6, the V gene TRBV18; no clear D gene. The CDR3 spans 18 residues. From germline, CDR1 is KGHSH and CDR2 LQKENI. V was shortened by 3 bases and J by 0 bases, with 15 bases between the two germline ends. The CDR3 DNA is TGTGCCAGCTCACCCCAGCGACCTTCGAGCTCCTATAATTCACCCCTCCACTTT. Translated, it gives CASSPQRPSSSYNSPLHF.

The CDR3 DNA reads as TGTGCCAGCAGCTCGCCAGGGGGCCGCTCTGGAAACACCATATATTTT. This codes for CASSSPGGRSGNTIYF. The chain couples TRBV28 to TRBJ1-3; 8 positions match TRBD1. Germline V CDR1 and CDR2: MDHEN, SYDVKM. CDR3 size: 16 residues. V lost 6 bases to trimming and J lost 0 bases; unmatched junction nucleotides: 7.

The rearrangement joins TRBV10-3 to TRBJ1-1, with TRBD1 matching 8 bases. V was clipped by 2 bases and J by 4 bases; unmatched bases: 9. The germline V gene has CDR1 ENHRY and CDR2 SYGVKD. The CDR3 length is 16 residues. The CDR3 region is CAISEPPPRGPTEAFF. CDR3 in DNA: TGTGCCATCAGTGAGCCCCCCCCCAGGGGGCCCACTGAAGCTTTCTTT.

The V gene is TRBV19, the J gene TRBJ2-2; 8 positions agree with TRBD1. In germline, CDR1 is LNHDA, CDR2 SQIVND (reference sequence). The trim removed 1 base at V and 0 bases at J, leaving 4 bases unmatched. CDR3 length equals 17 residues. In DNA, the CDR3 is TGTGCCAGTAGTATAGGTCCAGGGGGCGCGAACACCGGGGAGCTGTTTTTT. Amino acids: CASSIGPGGANTGELFF.

V gene TRBV7-9 combines with J gene TRBJ2-7; no clear D. Germline values: CDR1 SEHNR, CDR2 FQNEAQ (reference sequence). Trimming cost V 6 bases and J 6 bases, with 12 bases left between them. This CDR3 is 12 amino acids long. CDR3 nucleotide sequence: TGTGCCAGCAGTTTTAGTCTTTCCGAGCAGTACTTC. Encoded protein: CASSFSLSEQYF. The whole variable domain, remainder taken from reference TRBV7-9 and TRBJ2-7, is DTGVSQNPRHKITKRGQNVTFRCDPISEHNRLYWYRQTLGQGPEFLTYFQNEAQLEKSRLLSDRFSAERPKGSFSTLEIQRTEQGDSAMYLCASSFSLSEQYFGPGTRLTVT.

The chain links TRBV19 to TRBJ2-7; 8 nucleotides line up with TRBD1. The CDR3 is 11 residues long. Germline trimming cut 4 bases from V and 9 bases from J; bases unmatched to any gene: 2. Germline V gene sequence: CDR1 LNHDA, CDR2 SQIVND (reference sequence). CDR3 nucleotide sequence: TGTGCCAGTAGTAGCGACAGGGGGCAGTACTTC. Protein: CASSSDRGQYF.

The rearrangement joins TRBV10-3 to TRBJ2-7; a weak D match, TRBD2 (6 bases). Germline V gene data show CDR1 as ENHRY and CDR2 as SYGVKD. V was shortened by 6 bases and J by 0 bases, with 12 bases between the two germline ends. The CDR3 is 14 residues long. The CDR3 protein is CAISLTSSSYEQYF. CDR3 nucleotide sequence: TGTGCCATCAGCTTGACTAGTAGCTCCTACGAGCAGTACTTC.

The V call is TRBV7-9, the J call TRBJ2-7; D is perhaps TRBD1 (6 bases). The CDR3 spans 17 residues. In germline, CDR1 is SEHNR, CDR2 FQNEAQ (reference sequence). The V end lost 5 bases, the J end lost 0 bases, and 20 bases lay between the germline ends. CDR3 sequence reads: CASSPLGGGTRSYEQYF. The DNA of the CDR3 is TGTGCCAGCAGCCCCCTCGGAGGTGGGACACGCTCCTACGAGCAGTACTTC.

The rearrangement joins TRBV5-4 to TRBJ1-2; D remains ambiguous. The CDR3 length is 15 residues. In germline, CDR1 is SGHNT, CDR2 YYREEE (reference sequence). V was cut by 0 bases and J by 4 bases, with 13 bases left in between. DNA for the CDR3: TGTGCCAGCAGCTTGGATCCCGGAGCCGGCTATGGCTACACCTTC. Translating gives CASSLDPGAGYGYTF.

The gene calls are TRBV7-8 and TRBJ1-1; TRBD1 is a possible D gene (6 bases). The V gene's germline CDR1 is SGHVS and CDR2 FQNEAQ. Trimming stripped 5 bases from V and 4 bases from J, with 14 bases between. The CDR3 is made up of 14 amino acids. The CDR3 protein is CASSDHRVGTEAFF. The CDR3 DNA sequence: TGTGCCAGCAGCGACCACAGGGTCGGCACTGAAGCTTTCTTT.

This sequence joins TRBV18 and TRBJ2-1; 9 bases fit TRBD2. Germline V gene data show CDR1 as KGHSH and CDR2 as LQKENI. This CDR3 contains 15 residues. Trimming at V came to 6 bases and at J to 4 bases, leaving 7 bases not matched to a gene. The CDR3: CASSMTSGAYNEQFF. The CDR3 DNA sequence: TGTGCCAGCTCTATGACTAGCGGAGCGTACAATGAGCAGTTCTTC.

The genes are TRBV14 and TRBJ2-7; 9 bases map to TRBD2. This CDR3 has 14 residues. Trimming at V came to 3 bases and at J to 6 bases, leaving 6 bases not matched to a gene. CDR1 is SGHDN, CDR2 FVKESK, per germline. CDR3 bases: TGTGCCAGCAGCCAGGAGCGGGAGGTTAGCGAGCAGTACTTC. Translating it yields CASSQEREVSEQYF.

The J gene is TRBJ2-5, the V gene TRBV11-2, with TRBD2 matching 12 bases. J lost 7 bases, V lost 5 bases, and 17 bases had no gene match. CDR1 SGHAT and CDR2 FQNNGV come from the germline V gene. There are 18 residues in the CDR3. The CDR3 region has the DNA TGTGCCAGCAGCCCCGGGGCTAGCGGGGGGGAGGGGTTCGGGACCCAGTACTTC. This encodes CASSPGASGGEGFGTQYF.

CDR3 protein: CASSLEQVAEAFF. In DNA, the CDR3 is TGTGCCAGCAGCTTAGAGCAGGTAGCTGAAGCTTTCTTT. The gene calls are TRBV11-2 and TRBJ1-1; D uncertain. V lost 0 bases to trimming and J lost 6 bases, with 8 bases between them. The CDR3 has 13 amino acids. CDR1 is SGHAT, CDR2 FQNNGV, per germline.

The chain uses TRBV19 and TRBJ1-1; no clear D gene. Germline V gene lookup returns CDR1 LNHDA and CDR2 SQIVND (reference sequence). The CDR3 spans 16 residues. With 5 bases removed from V and 5 bases from J, the gap between germline ends came to 21 bases. The CDR3 bases are TGTGCCAGTAGTCCCTCTGGGCCCGGAGGAGGGACTGAAGCTTTCTTT. Its protein product is CASSPSGPGGGTEAFF.

This rearrangement joins TRBV27 to TRBJ2-1; possibly TRBD2 for D (6 bases). This CDR3 region has 15 residues. V lost 9 bases and J 8 bases, leaving 23 bases between the germline ends. CDR1 is MNHEY, CDR2 SMNVEV, per germline (reference sequence). The CDR3 coding sequence is TGTGCCAGAGCCGCTACGCGGGACGTTCGCTATGAGCAGTTCTTC. Amino acids: CARAATRDVRYEQFF.

The rearrangement joins TRBV19 to TRBJ1-1, with D maybe TRBD1 (5 bases). CDR1 is LNHDA, CDR2 SQIVND, per germline (reference sequence). V lost 4 bases and J lost 1, with 13 bases in between. The CDR3 sequence is 15 residues long. The CDR3 region has the DNA TGTGCCAGTAGTACGACAGCAGACCCGAACACTGAAGCTTTCTTT. It translates to CASSTTADPNTEAFF. The whole variable domain, remainder taken from reference TRBV19 and TRBJ1-1, is DGGITQSPKYLFRKEGQNVTLSCEQNLNHDAMYWYRQDPGQGLRLIYYSQIVNDFQKGDIAEGYSVSREKKESFPLTVTSAQKNPTAFYLCASSTTADPNTEAFFGQGTRLTVV.

The chain is built from TRBV9 and TRBJ2-7, with 12 bases identical to TRBD2. This CDR3 region has 18 residues. The V gene's germline CDR1 is SGDLS and CDR2 YYNGEE. J was trimmed by 2 bases and V by 0 bases; bases with no gene match: 9. CDR3 loop: CASSVGTSGGLPPYEQYF. In DNA, the CDR3 is TGTGCCAGCAGCGTAGGTACTAGCGGGGGGCTCCCCCCCTACGAGCAGTACTTC.

This rearrangement joins TRBV4-1 to TRBJ2-1, with 10 bases matching TRBD2. The V gene end was trimmed by 3 bases and the J gene end by 7 bases; junction bases not matched to a gene: 6. Germline loops: CDR1 MGHRA, CDR2 YSYEKL. CDR3 length: 15 amino acids. The CDR3 sequence is CASSQSSGGLNEQFF. The CDR3 bases are TGCGCCAGCAGCCAGAGTAGCGGGGGGCTAAATGAGCAGTTCTTC.

The V call is TRBV6-5, the J call TRBJ1-4; D possibly corresponds to TRBD1 (6 bases). The V end lost 6 bases, the J end lost 2 bases, and 10 bases lay between the germline ends. CDR3 length: 14 residues. Germline V CDR1 and CDR2: MNHEY, SVGAGI. CDR3 amino acids: CASRPGATNEKLFF. CDR3 coding DNA: TGTGCCAGCAGACCAGGGGCGACTAATGAAAAACTGTTTTTT.